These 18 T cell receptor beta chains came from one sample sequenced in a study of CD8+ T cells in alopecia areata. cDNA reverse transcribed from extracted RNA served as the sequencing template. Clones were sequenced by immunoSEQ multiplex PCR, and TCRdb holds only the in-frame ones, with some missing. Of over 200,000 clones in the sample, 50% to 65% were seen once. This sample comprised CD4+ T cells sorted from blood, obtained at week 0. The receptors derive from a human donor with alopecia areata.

This chain's CDR3 is CASSAREGAQPQHF. CDR3 DNA: TGTGCCAGCAGTGCGAGAGAGGGGGCTCAGCCCCAGCATTTT. The chain uses TRBV2 and TRBJ1-5, with 7 bases aligning to TRBD1. V was pared by 4 bases and J by 6 bases, with 6 bases of the junction left unmatched. The length of the CDR3 is 14 residues. Germline values: CDR1 SNHLY, CDR2 FYNNEI.

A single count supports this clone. The DNA of the CDR3 is TGCGCCAGCAGCTCTATAGGGACAGGGGAGACCGGGGAGCTGTTTTTT. This sequence encodes CASSSIGTGETGELFF. The chain combines TRBV5-1 with TRBJ2-2; 10 bases are a match to TRBD1. CDR1 and CDR2 from the germline V gene are SGHRS and YFSETQ. J gave up 5 bases and V 3 bases, and 7 bases lay outside the gene matches. The CDR3 spans 16 residues.

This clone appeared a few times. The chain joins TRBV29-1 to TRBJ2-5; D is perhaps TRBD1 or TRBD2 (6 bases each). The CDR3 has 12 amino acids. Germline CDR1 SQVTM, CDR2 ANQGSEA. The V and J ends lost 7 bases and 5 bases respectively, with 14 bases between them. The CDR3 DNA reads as TGCAGCGGAACCGGGGGCCGGGAGACCCAGTACTTC. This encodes CSGTGGRETQYF.

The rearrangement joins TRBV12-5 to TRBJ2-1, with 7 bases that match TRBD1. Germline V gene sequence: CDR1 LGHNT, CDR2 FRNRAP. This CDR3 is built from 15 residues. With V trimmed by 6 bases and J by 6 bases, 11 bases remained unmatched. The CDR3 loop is CASGTGTVSPNEQFF. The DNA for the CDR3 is TGTGCTAGTGGAACCGGGACAGTCTCTCCCAATGAGCAGTTCTTC.

The CDR3 coding sequence is TGTGCCAGCAGCTCAAGGGGGACTGAAGCTTTCTTT. Encoded protein: CASSSRGTEAFF. V and J are TRBV5-6 and TRBJ1-1; D is possibly TRBD1 (6 bases). With 3 bases removed from V and 5 bases from J, the gap between germline ends came to 8 bases. Looked up from germline, CDR1 is SGHDT and CDR2 is YYEEEE. The CDR3 spans 12 residues.

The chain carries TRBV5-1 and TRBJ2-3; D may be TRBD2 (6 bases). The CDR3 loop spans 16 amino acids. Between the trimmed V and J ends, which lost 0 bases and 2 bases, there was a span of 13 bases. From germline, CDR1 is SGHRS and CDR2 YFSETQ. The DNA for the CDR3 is TGCGCCAGCAGCTTGGCTTCTAGCGCCGACACAGATACGCAGTATTTT. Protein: CASSLASSADTDTQYF.

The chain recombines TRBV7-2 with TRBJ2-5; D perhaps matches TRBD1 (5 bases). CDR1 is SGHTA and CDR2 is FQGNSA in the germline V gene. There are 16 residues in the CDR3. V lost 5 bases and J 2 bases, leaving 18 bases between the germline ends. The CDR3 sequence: CASSRRALGAQETQYF. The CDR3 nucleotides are TGTGCCAGCAGCCGACGCGCGCTAGGGGCTCAAGAGACCCAGTACTTC.

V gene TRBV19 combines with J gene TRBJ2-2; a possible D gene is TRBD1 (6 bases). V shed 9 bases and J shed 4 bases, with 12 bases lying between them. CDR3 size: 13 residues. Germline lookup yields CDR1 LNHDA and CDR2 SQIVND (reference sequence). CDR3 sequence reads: CASRQAVTGELFF. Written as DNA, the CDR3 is TGTGCCAGCCGACAGGCGGTCACCGGGGAGCTGTTTTTT.

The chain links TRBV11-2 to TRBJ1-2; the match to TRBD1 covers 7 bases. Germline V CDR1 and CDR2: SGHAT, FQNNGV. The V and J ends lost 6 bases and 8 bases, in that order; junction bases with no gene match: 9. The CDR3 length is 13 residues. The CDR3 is CASSPQQGRGYTF. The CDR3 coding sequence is TGTGCCAGCAGTCCTCAACAGGGGCGCGGCTACACCTTC.

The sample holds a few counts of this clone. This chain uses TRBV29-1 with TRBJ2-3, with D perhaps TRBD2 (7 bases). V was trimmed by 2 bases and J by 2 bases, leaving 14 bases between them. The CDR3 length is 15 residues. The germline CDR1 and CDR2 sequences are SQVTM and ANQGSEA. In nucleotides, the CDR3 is TGCAGCGTTGAAAGGGGGGGCCGAACCACAGATACGCAGTATTTT. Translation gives CSVERGGRTTDTQYF.

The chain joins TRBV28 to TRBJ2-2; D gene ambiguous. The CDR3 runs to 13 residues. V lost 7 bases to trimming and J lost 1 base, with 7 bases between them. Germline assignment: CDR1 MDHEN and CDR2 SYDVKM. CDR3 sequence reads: CASISLNTGELFF. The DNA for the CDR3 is TGTGCCAGCATATCCCTGAACACCGGGGAGCTGTTTTTT.

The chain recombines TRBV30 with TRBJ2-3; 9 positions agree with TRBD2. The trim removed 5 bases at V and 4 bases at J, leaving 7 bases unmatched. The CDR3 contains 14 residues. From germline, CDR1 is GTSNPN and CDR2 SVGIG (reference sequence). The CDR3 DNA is TGTGCCTGGGTTGTTAGCGGGAGTGCAGATACGCAGTATTTT. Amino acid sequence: CAWVVSGSADTQYF.

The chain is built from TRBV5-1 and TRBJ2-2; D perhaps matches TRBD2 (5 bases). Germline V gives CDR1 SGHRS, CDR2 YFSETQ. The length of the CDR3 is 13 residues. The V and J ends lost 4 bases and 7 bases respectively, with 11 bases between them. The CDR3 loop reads CASSPLGGGELFF. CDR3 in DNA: TGCGCCAGCAGCCCCTTAGGAGGCGGGGAGCTGTTTTTT.

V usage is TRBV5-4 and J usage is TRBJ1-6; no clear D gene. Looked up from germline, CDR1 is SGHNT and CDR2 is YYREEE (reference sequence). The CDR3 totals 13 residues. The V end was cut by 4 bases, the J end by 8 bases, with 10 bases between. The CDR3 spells CASSTLVDSPLHF. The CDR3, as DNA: TGTGCCAGCAGCACGTTGGTGGATTCACCCCTCCACTTT. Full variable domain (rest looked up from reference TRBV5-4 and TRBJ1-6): ETGVTQSPTHLIKTRGQQVTLRCSSQSGHNTVSWYQQALGQGPQFIFQYYREEENGRGNFPPRFSGLQFPNYSSELNVNALELDDSALYLCASSTLVDSPLHFGNGTRLTVT.

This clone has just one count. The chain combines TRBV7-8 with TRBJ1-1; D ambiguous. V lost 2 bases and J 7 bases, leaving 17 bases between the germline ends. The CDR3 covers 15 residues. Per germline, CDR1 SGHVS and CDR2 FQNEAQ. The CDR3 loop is CASSLTRVGYLEAFF. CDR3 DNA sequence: TGTGCCAGCAGCTTAACTAGGGTGGGGTATCTTGAAGCTTTCTTT.

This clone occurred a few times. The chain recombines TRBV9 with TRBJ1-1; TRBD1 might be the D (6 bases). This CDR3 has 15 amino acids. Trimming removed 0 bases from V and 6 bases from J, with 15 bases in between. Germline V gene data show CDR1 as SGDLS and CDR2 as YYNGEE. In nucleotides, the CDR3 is TGTGCCAGCAGCGTAGTGGGCAGGGGAGATGCTGAAGCTTTCTTT. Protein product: CASSVVGRGDAEAFF.

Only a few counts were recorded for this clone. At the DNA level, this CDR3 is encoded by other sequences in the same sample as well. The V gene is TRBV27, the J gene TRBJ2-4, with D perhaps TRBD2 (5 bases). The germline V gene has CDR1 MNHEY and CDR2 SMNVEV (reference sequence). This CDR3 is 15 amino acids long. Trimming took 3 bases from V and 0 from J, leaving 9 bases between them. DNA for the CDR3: TGTGCCAGCAGTTTGTCGGGGTTAGCCAAAAACATTCAGTACTTC. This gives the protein CASSLSGLAKNIQYF.

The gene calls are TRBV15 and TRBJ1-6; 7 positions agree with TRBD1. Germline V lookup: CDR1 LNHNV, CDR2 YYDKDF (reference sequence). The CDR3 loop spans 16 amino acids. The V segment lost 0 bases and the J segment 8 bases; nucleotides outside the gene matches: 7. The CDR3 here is CATSRDPGTAYSPLHF. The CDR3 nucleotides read TGTGCCACCAGCAGAGATCCCGGGACAGCCTATTCACCCCTCCACTTT.